These T cell receptor beta chains were read from a single sample in a study of vaccination and CD4 T cells after COVID-19. TCRdb reprocessed the PCR reads via MiXCR and lists one record per CDR3 protein. The table has approximately 15,000 distinct CDR3 sequences, roughly 50% seen once; the top ten hold roughly 4.2%. Their antigen targets remain unknown. The material sequenced was CD4+ T cells from blood, cultured in vitro, taken before SARS-CoV-2 vaccination. These receptors were collected from a human donor who had recovered from COVID-19. The CDR3 runs from the conserved cysteine through the conserved F or W. A D gene is named only where the DNA matches it firmly. The listing skips clone size in some rows; elsewhere it reads once, few, many or a size class.

d_gene | j_gene | v_gene | abundance | CDR3aa | CDR3nt
TRBD2 | TRBJ2-7 | TRBV2 | - | CASLTGTSGNRQYF | TGTGCCAGCCTAACCGGGACTAGCGGGAACCGGCAGTACTTC
- | TRBJ1-2 | TRBV6-5 | - | CASSLGGFVGYTF | TGTGCCAGCAGTTTGGGGGGATTCGTAGGCTACACCTTC
TRBD2 | TRBJ2-3 | TRBV6-5 | - | CASSLAGGVDTQYF | TGTGCCAGCAGTTTAGCGGGAGGGGTAGATACGCAGTATTTT
- | TRBJ2-1 | TRBV11-2 | once | CASSSVGGSYNEQFF | TGTGCCAGCAGCTCCGTCGGAGGTTCCTACAATGAGCAGTTCTTC
- | TRBJ1-2 | TRBV27 | few | CASSFTPANYGYTF | TGTGCCAGCAGTTTCACCCCGGCTAACTATGGCTACACCTTC
- | TRBJ1-6 | TRBV7-3 | few | CASSLYPTGLSSPLHF | TGTGCCAGCAGCCTCTACCCAACAGGTCTCAGTTCACCCCTCCACTTT
- | TRBJ1-1 | TRBV14 | - | CASSQGRGSATEAFF | TGTGCCAGCAGCCAAGGAAGGGGGTCGGCCACTGAAGCTTTCTTT
- | TRBJ2-7 | TRBV15 | - | CATSRGQSLYEQYF | TGTGCCACCAGCAGAGGACAGTCCCTCTACGAGCAGTACTTC
TRBD1 | TRBJ2-5 | TRBV25-1 | - | CASSEYRGQSETQYF | TGTGCCAGCAGTGAATACAGGGGGCAATCAGAGACCCAGTACTTC
- | TRBJ1-2 | TRBV11-3 | few | CASSLRPGRYGYTF | TGTGCCAGCAGCTTAAGACCGGGCCGCTATGGCTACACCTTC
- | TRBJ1-3 | TRBV11-3 | - | CASSLHGNTIYF | TGTGCCAGCAGCTTACACGGAAACACCATATATTTT
TRBD1 | TRBJ1-2 | TRBV7-2 | - | CASSLARGQFGYTF | TGTGCCAGCAGCTTGGCCAGGGGGCAGTTTGGCTACACCTTC
- | TRBJ2-6 | TRBV19 | - | CASRTGFAGANVLTF | TGTGCCAGTAGAACAGGGTTTGCTGGGGCCAACGTCCTGACTTTC
- | TRBJ2-7 | TRBV27 | - | CASSYQTGGTYEQYF | TGTGCCAGCAGTTATCAGACAGGAGGTACCTACGAGCAGTACTTC
TRBD1 | TRBJ1-6 | TRBV20-1 | - | CSARDRVNNSPLHF | TGCAGTGCTCGGGACAGGGTAAACAATTCACCCCTCCACTTT
TRBD1 | TRBJ1-6 | TRBV6-2/TRBV6-3 | - | CASSRPRTGGHSSPLHF | TGTGCCAGCAGCCGCCCCCGGACAGGGGGCCATAGTTCACCCCTCCACTTT
- | TRBJ1-5 | TRBV15 | few | CATSRVWGPNQPQHF | TGTGCCACCAGCAGAGTTTGGGGACCGAATCAGCCCCAGCATTTT
- | TRBJ1-6 | TRBV19 | few | CASTPSQGRALYSPLHF | TGTGCCAGTACCCCCTCGCAGGGCAGGGCGCTATATTCACCCCTCCACTTT
- | TRBJ2-2 | TRBV6-1 | - | CASSERRGRTGELFF | TGTGCCAGCAGTGAAAGGAGGGGGCGCACCGGGGAGCTGTTTTTT
TRBD2 | TRBJ2-2 | TRBV20-1 | few | CSARSGGNTGELFF | TGCAGTGCTAGATCGGGAGGAAACACCGGGGAGCTGTTTTTT
TRBD1 | TRBJ2-1 | TRBV25-1 | - | CASRGTGQNNEQFF | TGTGCCAGCAGGGGGACAGGTCAGAACAATGAGCAGTTCTTC
TRBD1 | TRBJ1-1 | TRBV7-2 | few | CASSHYGEGAGGAFF | TGTGCCAGCAGCCATTACGGTGAGGGGGCTGGGGGAGCTTTCTTT
- | TRBJ1-6 | TRBV5-5 | once | CASSPVPIGGNSPLHF | TGTGCCAGCAGCCCAGTCCCTATCGGGGGGAATTCACCCCTCCACTTT
- | TRBJ1-2 | TRBV5-1 | - | CASSLGGTGNGYTF | TGCGCCAGCAGCTTGGGAGGTACGGGAAATGGCTACACCTTC
- | TRBJ1-6 | TRBV12-3/TRBV12-4 | - | CASRQQGGNSPLHF | TGTGCCAGCAGACAGCAGGGAGGGAATTCACCCCTCCACTTT
- | TRBJ1-1 | TRBV28 | - | CASSLVRKAFF | TGTGCCAGCAGTTTAGTCAGAAAAGCTTTCTTT
- | TRBJ2-2 | TRBV19 | - | CASSRGTANTGELFF | TGTGCCAGTAGTCGCGGGACAGCGAACACCGGGGAGCTGTTTTTT
- | TRBJ1-1 | TRBV10-1 | once | CASSGNEDTEAFF | TGCGCCAGCAGTGGAAATGAGGACACTGAAGCTTTCTTT
TRBD2 | TRBJ2-5 | TRBV29-1 | - | CSVAPGTSRKTQYF | TGCAGCGTTGCCCCCGGGACTAGCAGAAAGACCCAGTACTTC
- | TRBJ1-2 | TRBV6-2/TRBV6-3 | - | CASSILDVDYGYTF | TGTGCCAGCAGTATCCTTGATGTCGACTATGGCTACACCTTC
TRBD1 | TRBJ2-5 | TRBV5-4 | medium-sized | CASSYRGKSETQYF | TGTGCCAGCAGCTACAGGGGGAAGTCAGAGACCCAGTACTTC
- | TRBJ2-3 | TRBV6-1 | once | CASTPPTDTQYF | TGTGCCAGCACTCCGCCGACAGATACGCAGTATTTT
- | TRBJ1-1 | TRBV11-3 | - | CASSLVGVGTEAFF | TGTGCCAGCAGCTTAGTTGGGGTGGGAACTGAAGCTTTCTTT
- | TRBJ2-6 | TRBV11-3 | - | CASTLSGWDSGANVLTF | TGTGCCAGCACCCTTAGCGGCTGGGACTCTGGGGCCAACGTCCTGACTTTC
- | TRBJ2-2 | TRBV10-2 | - | CASRRTANTGELFF | TGCGCCAGCAGACGGACGGCGAACACCGGGGAGCTGTTTTTT
- | TRBJ1-1 | TRBV7-2 | - | CASSLDFFMNTEAFF | TGTGCCAGCAGCTTAGATTTCTTCATGAACACTGAAGCTTTCTTT
TRBD1 | TRBJ2-5 | TRBV5-4 | few | CASSLQGAGETQYF | TGTGCCAGCAGCCTACAGGGGGCGGGAGAGACCCAGTACTTC
- | TRBJ1-6 | TRBV12-3/TRBV12-4 | - | CASSPRTENSPLHF | TGTGCCAGCAGTCCCCGGACAGAGAATTCACCCCTCCACTTT
- | TRBJ1-2 | TRBV7-2 | - | CASSLTYSGYTF | TGTGCCAGCAGCTTAACCTACAGCGGCTACACCTTC
- | TRBJ1-1 | TRBV10-3 | - | CAISVASMNTEAFF | TGTGCCATCAGTGTGGCCAGCATGAACACTGAAGCTTTCTTT
- | TRBJ2-1 | TRBV27 | - | CASSSSDSSYNEQFF | TGTGCCAGCAGTTCTAGCGACAGCTCCTACAATGAGCAGTTCTTC
- | TRBJ2-5 | TRBV27 | - | CASSPRMGRLDETQYF | TGTGCCAGCAGTCCCCGGATGGGACGGTTGGATGAGACCCAGTACTTC
TRBD1 | TRBJ1-5 | TRBV7-9 | - | CASSLGTGEWDQPQHF | TGTGCCAGCAGCTTAGGGACAGGGGAATGGGATCAGCCCCAGCATTTT
TRBD1 | TRBJ1-3 | TRBV7-9 | - | CASSHRDSRNTIYF | TGTGCCAGCAGCCACCGGGACAGCAGAAACACCATATATTTT
- | TRBJ1-1 | TRBV2 | - | CASREGSLGNTEAFF | TGTGCCAGCAGGGAAGGGTCATTGGGCAACACTGAAGCTTTCTTT
- | TRBJ1-2 | TRBV19 | - | CASSIGQVNYGYTF | TGTGCCAGTAGTATAGGACAGGTCAACTATGGCTACACCTTC
TRBD1 | TRBJ2-2 | TRBV6-1 | - | CATEQGANTGELFF | TGTGCCACAGAACAGGGGGCGAACACCGGGGAGCTGTTTTTT
TRBD2 | TRBJ2-3 | TRBV27 | - | CASSFGLAGGPSTDTQYF | TGTGCCAGCAGTTTTGGTCTAGCGGGAGGGCCGAGCACAGATACGCAGTATTTT
TRBD1 | TRBJ1-5 | TRBV20-1 | - | CSATGNPRRGRNNQPQHF | TGCAGTGCTACCGGGAACCCCAGGAGGGGGCGAAACAATCAGCCCCAGCATTTT
- | TRBJ1-2 | TRBV6-5 | once | CASSYSRGGNYGYTF | TGTGCCAGCAGTTACTCGAGGGGGGGAAACTATGGCTACACCTTC
- | TRBJ2-7 | TRBV4-2 | - | CASSGRATDTDEQYF | TGTGCCAGCAGCGGCCGGGCCACCGACACCGACGAGCAGTACTTC
TRBD1 | TRBJ1-6 | TRBV11-2 | - | CASSSGQGRSLHF | TGTGCCAGCAGCTCCGGACAGGGTCGATCCCTCCACTTT
- | TRBJ2-2 | TRBV6-5 | - | CASSYSVGASANTGELFF | TGTGCCAGCAGTTACTCGGTTGGGGCTAGCGCTAACACCGGGGAGCTGTTTTTT